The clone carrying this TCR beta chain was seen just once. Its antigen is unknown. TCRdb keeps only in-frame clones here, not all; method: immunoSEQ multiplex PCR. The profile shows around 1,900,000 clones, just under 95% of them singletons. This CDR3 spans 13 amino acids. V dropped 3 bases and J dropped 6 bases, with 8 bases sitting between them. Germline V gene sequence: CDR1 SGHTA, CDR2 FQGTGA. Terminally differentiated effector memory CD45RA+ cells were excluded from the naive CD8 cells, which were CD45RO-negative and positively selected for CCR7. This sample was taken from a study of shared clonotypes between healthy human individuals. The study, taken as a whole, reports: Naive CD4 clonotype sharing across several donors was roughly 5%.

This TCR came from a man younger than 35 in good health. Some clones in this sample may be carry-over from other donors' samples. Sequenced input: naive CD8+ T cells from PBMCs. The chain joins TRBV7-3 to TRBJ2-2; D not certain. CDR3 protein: CASSLVIAGELFF. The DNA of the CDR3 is TGTGCCAGCAGCTTGGTAATAGCCGGGGAGCTGTTTTTT.